Listed below are T cell receptor beta chains from one sample, sequenced in a study of shared clonotypes between healthy human individuals. Profiling relied on immunoSEQ multiplex PCR, and the TCRdb table lists in-frame clones only, not all of them. Among approximately 2.5 million clones listed, around nine tenths were seen once. Sequencing was carried out using naive CD4+ T cells sorted from blood. These TCRs come from a man between 18 and 35 years old in good health. The CDR3 runs from the conserved cysteine through the conserved F or W. D genes are given only for firm matches. Clone size is not always given. Where it is, it says once, few, many or a class for expanded clones.

D,V,J,size,DNA,CDR3
NA,TRBV30,TRBJ1-5,few,TGTGCCTGGGACCTGAACGGCAATCAGCCCCAGCATTTT,CAWDLNGNQPQHF
TRBD1,TRBV6-1,TRBJ2-7,NA,TGTGCCAGCAGTGTAGGGACAGGGGTGCAGTACTTC,CASSVGTGVQYF
NA,TRBV28,TRBJ1-6,NA,TGTGCCAGCAGACGCAGAGATTCACCCCTCCACTTT,CASRRRDSPLHF
NA,TRBV7-2,TRBJ2-7,NA,TGTGCCAGCAGCCTAGCATCGAGCTCCTACGAGCAGTACTTC,CASSLASSSYEQYF
NA,TRBV7-9,TRBJ1-1,NA,TGTGCCAGCAGCTTAGGAGACAGCCTGAACACTGAAGCTTTCTTT,CASSLGDSLNTEAFF
NA,TRBV10-3,TRBJ2-3,NA,TGTGCCATCAGTGGGGGCAGGACGGGCGCAGATACGCAGTATTTT,CAISGGRTGADTQYF
NA,TRBV19,TRBJ2-2,NA,TGTGCCAGTAGTTTCCTAGCGGACAGCACCGGGGAGCTGTTTTTT,CASSFLADSTGELFF
NA,TRBV19,TRBJ2-7,NA,TGTGCCACCAAGGACGCCTCCTACGAGCAGTACTTC,CATKDASYEQYF
NA,TRBV21-1,TRBJ1-5,NA,TGTGCCAGCAGATCCGCAGGGGGATGGGGAAGTCAGCCCCAGCATTTT,CASRSAGGWGSQPQHF
TRBD1,TRBV18,TRBJ2-3,NA,TGTGCCAGCTCACCACCCGGGACAGGCGGCACAGATACGCAGTATTTT,CASSPPGTGGTDTQYF
NA,TRBV28,TRBJ1-4,once,TGTGCCAGCAGTTTACAGCGGTCGGCGGGAAAACTGTTTTTT,CASSLQRSAGKLFF
NA,TRBV28,TRBJ1-1,NA,TGTGCCAGCAGGAGGGCGTCTGAAGCTTTCTTT,CASRRASEAFF
NA,TRBV2,TRBJ1-5,NA,TGTGCCAGCAGTGATATCTGGGACTATCAGCCCCAGCATTTT,CASSDIWDYQPQHF
TRBD1,TRBV6-7,TRBJ2-2,NA,TGTGCCAGCAGCCCCCGACAGGGTGCGATTCGGGACACCGGGGAGCTGTTTTTT,CASSPRQGAIRDTGELFF
TRBD2,TRBV6-5,TRBJ2-1,NA,TGTGCCAGCAGCCGGGGGGTAAACAATGAGCAGTTCTTC,CASSRGVNNEQFF
TRBD2,TRBV30,TRBJ2-5,NA,TGTGCCTCCTTAACCCGGGGGGTCCAAGAGACCCAGTACTTC,CASLTRGVQETQYF
TRBD1,TRBV29-1,TRBJ1-3,NA,TGCAGCGTTACCGGGACAGGGGCGAGCTCTGGAAACACCATATATTTT,CSVTGTGASSGNTIYF
NA,TRBV30,TRBJ1-5,NA,TGTGCCTGGAGGAATCCCGCCGGGACTTCCCAGCATTTT,CAWRNPAGTSQHF
TRBD1,TRBV28,TRBJ2-4,NA,TGTGCCAGTGGAACAGGGACAGGGCGAAACATTCAGTACTTC,CASGTGTGRNIQYF
TRBD2,TRBV5-1,TRBJ2-3,NA,TGCGCCAGCAGCCGTAGCGGGGGGGTTGAAGATACGCAGTATTTT,CASSRSGGVEDTQYF
NA,TRBV19,TRBJ2-1,NA,TGTGCCAGTAGTATAAGCTTGGCGGGGAAGCAGTTCTTC,CASSISLAGKQFF
NA,TRBV2,TRBJ2-2,NA,TGTGCCAGCAGTGGGGATTTAGTCAGGGGCGGGGAGCTGTTTTTT,CASSGDLVRGGELFF
NA,TRBV7-2,TRBJ2-1,NA,TGTGCCAGCAGCTCTGAGGGCTACAATGAGCAGTTCTTC,CASSSEGYNEQFF
TRBD1,TRBV6-6,TRBJ1-2,NA,TGTGCCAGCAGTTACCCCGGGACAGCTAACTATGGCTACACCTTC,CASSYPGTANYGYTF
TRBD2,TRBV5-5,TRBJ2-3,NA,TGTGCCAGCAGCCTGGCAGGGGGACTAGCAGCCTTAACTAGCACAGATACGCAGTATTTT,CASSLAGGLAALTSTDTQYF
TRBD2,TRBV5-1,TRBJ2-2,NA,TGCGCCAGCAGCTTGATGGCCAGCGGGAGGGGCACCGGGGAGCTGTTTTTT,CASSLMASGRGTGELFF
NA,TRBV18,TRBJ1-1,few,TGTGCCAGCTCACCCTCAGGGCCCAACACTGAAGCTTTCTTT,CASSPSGPNTEAFF
NA,TRBV6-5,TRBJ2-7,NA,TGTGCCAGCAGTCCCGTCGCCTACGAGCAGTACTTC,CASSPVAYEQYF
NA,TRBV18,TRBJ2-2,NA,TGTGCCAGCTCCCGCCCTCCTGGGGAGCTGTTTTTT,CASSRPPGELFF
NA,TRBV19,TRBJ2-7,NA,TGTGCCAGTAGTGAGCTCGGGTCCTCCTACGAGCAGTACTTC,CASSELGSSYEQYF
NA,TRBV28,TRBJ2-7,NA,TGTGCCAGCAGGCTACAGGGTCCGGTCTCCTACGAGCAGTACTTC,CASRLQGPVSYEQYF
TRBD1,TRBV10-1,TRBJ2-1,NA,TGCGCCAGCAGTGGGACAGGGCACAATGAGCAGTTCTTC,CASSGTGHNEQFF
TRBD2,TRBV5-4,TRBJ2-1,NA,TGTGCCAGCAGCTTTAAGACCGGGACTACTAACAATGAGCAGTTCTTC,CASSFKTGTTNNEQFF
NA,TRBV30,TRBJ1-4,NA,TGTGCCTGGAGTCTCCCCGGATCCCGCAATGAAAAACTGTTTTTT,CAWSLPGSRNEKLFF
TRBD1,TRBV4-1,TRBJ1-2,NA,TGCGCCAGCAGCCTACCGGGACAGCCGGTTGGTGGCTACACCTTC,CASSLPGQPVGGYTF
NA,TRBV10-3,TRBJ2-5,NA,TGTGCCATCAGTGAGTCTTATATGGAAGAGACCCAGTACTTC,CAISESYMEETQYF
TRBD2,TRBV19,TRBJ2-3,NA,TGTGCCAGTGGCGAAAGCGGGAGTAATACGCAGTATTTT,CASGESGSNTQYF
TRBD2,TRBV30,TRBJ2-2,NA,TGTGCCTGGAGTACGGGGGGTTCGAACACCGGGGAGCTGTTTTTT,CAWSTGGSNTGELFF
NA,TRBV11-2,TRBJ1-2,NA,TGTGCCAGCAGCCTAGGAGGGGGGGCGTACTATGGCTACACCTTC,CASSLGGGAYYGYTF
NA,TRBV6-6,TRBJ2-7,NA,TGTGCCAGCAGTAGGAGCTCCTACGAGCAGTACTTC,CASSRSSYEQYF
TRBD1,TRBV19,TRBJ2-7,NA,TGTGCCAGTAGTACCCAGACAGGGGCCTACGAGCAGTACTTC,CASSTQTGAYEQYF
TRBD1,TRBV28,TRBJ2-7,NA,TGTGCCAGCAGTCCTCTCGACAGGGGGCGTAAGCTTTCCTACGAGCAGTACTTC,CASSPLDRGRKLSYEQYF
NA,TRBV5-1,TRBJ2-3,NA,TGCGCCAGCAGCCCCGGTGGAGGGCGCACAGATACGCAGTATTTT,CASSPGGGRTDTQYF
NA,TRBV7-9,TRBJ2-3,NA,TGTGCCAGCAGCTTTAGTTGGCAGGCCTTATCCATCACAGATACGCAGTATTTT,CASSFSWQALSITDTQYF
NA,TRBV27,TRBJ2-4,NA,TGTGCCAGCGGCGTTAATGCAAACATTCAGTACTTC,CASGVNANIQYF
NA,TRBV11-2,TRBJ2-7,once,TGTGCCAGCAGCTTTCGGGGGGCTCCAGCCTACGAGCAGTACTTC,CASSFRGAPAYEQYF
NA,TRBV5-6,TRBJ2-1,NA,TGTGCCAGCAGCTTGCGAAGGGTAGCCGCGGAGGAGCAGTTCTTC,CASSLRRVAAEEQFF
NA,TRBV6-5,TRBJ2-7,NA,TGTGCCAGCATCTACGACCAGGGGAGAACCTACGAGCAGTACTTC,CASIYDQGRTYEQYF
TRBD1,TRBV10-1,TRBJ1-2,NA,TGCGCCAGCAGTGCTCGACAGGGTGGAGGCTACACCTTC,CASSARQGGGYTF